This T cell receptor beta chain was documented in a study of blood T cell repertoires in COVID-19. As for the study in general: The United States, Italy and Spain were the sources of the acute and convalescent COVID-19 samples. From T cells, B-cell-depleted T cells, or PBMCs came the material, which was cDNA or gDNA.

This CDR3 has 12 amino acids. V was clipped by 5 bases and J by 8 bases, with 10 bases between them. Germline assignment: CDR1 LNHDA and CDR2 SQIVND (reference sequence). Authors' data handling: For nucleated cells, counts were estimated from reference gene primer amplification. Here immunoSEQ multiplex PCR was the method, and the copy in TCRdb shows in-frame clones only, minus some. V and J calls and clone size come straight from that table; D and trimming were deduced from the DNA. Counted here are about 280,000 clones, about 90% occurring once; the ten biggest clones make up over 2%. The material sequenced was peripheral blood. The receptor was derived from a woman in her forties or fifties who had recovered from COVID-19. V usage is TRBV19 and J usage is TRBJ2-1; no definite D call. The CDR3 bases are TGTGCCAGTAGTGAACACGGGTATGAGCAGTTCTTC. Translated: CASSEHGYEQFF.